The 32 T cell receptor beta chains in this list originate from one sample, sequenced in a study of blood T cell repertoires in COVID-19. Using immunoSEQ multiplex PCR, the repertoire was profiled, and TCRdb retains in-frame clones only, with some absent. The sample lists a few hundred thousand clones; 88% were seen once. Sequenced sample: peripheral blood. The receptors derive from a man in his 70s with acute or convalescent COVID-19.

The chain couples TRBV25-1 to TRBJ2-2; TRBD1 matches 7 bases. Germline values: CDR1 MGHDK, CDR2 SYGVNS. CDR3 length: 16 amino acids. V dropped 4 bases and J dropped 6; count of bases not matched to a gene: 11. DNA of the CDR3: TGTGCCAGCAGTGCCTCGACAGGGAGCTGGTCCGGGGAGCTGTTTTTT. It translates to CASSASTGSWSGELFF.

The rearrangement links TRBV12-3 or TRBV12-4 to TRBJ1-2; TRBD1 matches 7 bases. The CDR3 consists of 12 residues. J was trimmed by 5 bases and V by 6 bases; bases with no gene match: 3. The CDR3 sequence is CASSPTGYGYTF. DNA of the CDR3: TGTGCCAGCAGCCCGACAGGGTATGGCTACACCTTC.

The chain uses TRBV18 and TRBJ2-2; 7 positions match TRBD1. Germline trimming cut 5 bases from V and 1 base from J; bases unmatched to any gene: 7. The CDR3 is 16 amino acids. The germline CDR1 and CDR2 sequences are KGHSH and LQKENI. The CDR3 DNA is TGTGCCAGCTCAGCTTACCGGACAGGGAACACCGGGGAGCTGTTTTTT. Protein sequence: CASSAYRTGNTGELFF.

The chain uses TRBV6-5 and TRBJ2-7, with 8 bases identical to TRBD1. From germline, CDR1 is MNHEY and CDR2 SVGAGI. CDR3 length: 12 residues. Trimming cost V 8 bases and J 7 bases; bases outside gene matches: 7. CDR3 protein: CASSTGAGEQYF. The CDR3 DNA follows: TGTGCCAGCTCGACAGGGGCCGGGGAGCAGTACTTC.

The chain employs TRBV6-5 and TRBJ2-7; 11 bases map to TRBD2. The CDR3 spans 15 residues. Germline lookup yields CDR1 MNHEY and CDR2 SVGAGI. The trim removed 6 bases at V and 0 bases at J, leaving 4 bases unmatched. The CDR3 region is CASRLLAGGSYEQYF. As DNA, the CDR3 is TGTGCCAGCAGGCTCCTAGCGGGAGGCTCCTACGAGCAGTACTTC.

This chain uses TRBV9 with TRBJ1-2; D may be TRBD1 (5 bases). In germline, CDR1 is SGDLS, CDR2 YYNGEE. The V end lost 0 bases, the J end lost 5 bases, and 11 bases lay between the germline ends. This CDR3 contains 14 residues. The CDR3 DNA reads TGTGCCAGCAGCGTAGCAGGGTCCCCTTATGGCTACACCTTC. Protein sequence: CASSVAGSPYGYTF.

The genes are TRBV29-1 and TRBJ1-4; D call uncertain. The CDR3 has 13 amino acids. Trimming pared 2 bases from V and 4 bases from J, leaving 8 bases between. Germline values: CDR1 SQVTM, CDR2 ANQGSEA. CDR3 sequence: CSVELPGNEKLFF. The CDR3 bases are TGCAGCGTTGAACTTCCGGGTAATGAAAAACTGTTTTTT.

The chain combines TRBV11-2 with TRBJ2-2; 7 bases map to TRBD2. In germline, CDR1 is SGHAT, CDR2 FQNNGV. V dropped 4 bases and J dropped 6; count of bases not matched to a gene: 11. The CDR3 sequence is 16 residues long. The CDR3: CASSSRIGLVPGELFF. The CDR3 DNA is TGTGCCAGCAGCTCTAGGATAGGACTAGTCCCCGGGGAGCTGTTTTTT.

The sample holds one count of this clone. CDR3 amino acids: CASSTGKLSSYNEQFF. CDR3 in DNA: TGTGCCAGCAGTACAGGGAAGCTATCCTCCTACAATGAGCAGTTCTTC. The chain combines TRBV28 with TRBJ2-1, with D tentatively TRBD1 (6 bases). The CDR3 runs to 16 residues. Trimming took off 5 bases at V and 0 bases at J, with 14 bases between the two ends. CDR1 is MDHEN and CDR2 is SYDVKM in the germline V gene.

This chain uses TRBV7-8 with TRBJ1-1; D remains unclear. CDR1 SGHVS and CDR2 FQNEAQ come from the germline V gene. The CDR3 loop spans 16 amino acids. V lost 2 bases, J lost 1 base, and 14 bases lay in between. CDR3 DNA: TGTGCCAGCAGCTTATTTGGCGGCAACACGAACACTGAAGCTTTCTTT. It is translated as CASSLFGGNTNTEAFF.

The V call is TRBV7-6, the J call TRBJ2-3, with 9 bases matching TRBD1. V gave up 5 bases and J gave up 2 bases; unmatched junction bases: 8. This CDR3 spans 16 amino acids. CDR1 is SGHVS, CDR2 FNYEAQ, per germline. The CDR3 loop is CASSPTGQGDTDTQYF. CDR3 nucleotides: TGTGCCAGCAGCCCAACGGGACAGGGAGACACAGATACGCAGTATTTT.

This clone was seen more than once but under ten times. The chain combines TRBV2 with TRBJ2-3; 7 bases line up with TRBD2. From germline, CDR1 is SNHLY and CDR2 FYNNEI. The CDR3 is made up of 14 amino acids. V shed 5 bases and J 2 bases; nucleotides not matched to a gene: 4. CDR3 loop: CASSLGTITDTQYF. As DNA, the CDR3 is TGTGCCAGCAGTCTCGGGACTATCACAGATACGCAGTATTTT.

The V gene is TRBV15, the J gene TRBJ2-2; the match to TRBD1 covers 7 bases. In germline, CDR1 is LNHNV, CDR2 YYDKDF (reference sequence). The CDR3 totals 13 residues. The trim removed 2 bases at V and 7 bases at J, leaving 1 base unmatched. CDR3 sequence (DNA): TGTGCCACCAGCAGACAGGGGGTCGGGGAGCTGTTTTTT. Residues: CATSRQGVGELFF.

The chain carries TRBV28 and TRBJ2-1; 8 bases align to TRBD2. Germline V gene sequence: CDR1 MDHEN, CDR2 SYDVKM. The trim removed 6 bases at V and 4 bases at J, leaving 2 bases unmatched. CDR3 length: 13 amino acids. CDR3 sequence: CASRGLGYNEQFF. The CDR3 DNA sequence: TGTGCCAGCAGGGGACTAGGATACAATGAGCAGTTCTTC.

V usage is TRBV19 and J usage is TRBJ2-5, with TRBD2 matching 7 bases. The V gene end was trimmed by 3 bases and the J gene end by 2 bases; junction bases not matched to a gene: 9. Per the germline V gene, CDR1 is LNHDA and CDR2 is SQIVND (reference sequence). The CDR3 is 16 residues long. CDR3 amino acids: CASSIGASGLQETQYF. Written as DNA, the CDR3 is TGTGCCAGTAGTATCGGGGCTAGCGGATTACAAGAGACCCAGTACTTC.

This clone has only one observation. The chain combines TRBV5-4 with TRBJ2-1, with 10 positions matching TRBD2. J gave up 5 bases and V 2 bases, and 1 base lay outside the gene matches. The germline V gene has CDR1 SGHNT and CDR2 YYREEE (reference sequence). This CDR3 has 14 amino acids. CDR3 sequence reads: CASSLTSGDNEQFF. DNA for the CDR3: TGTGCCAGCAGCTTAACTAGCGGGGACAATGAGCAGTTCTTC.

The rearrangement uses TRBV3-1 (or the pseudogene TRBV3-2) and TRBJ1-2; D is possibly TRBD1 (5 bases). The CDR3 is 15 residues long. Germline V CDR1 and CDR2: LGHDT, YNNKEL (reference sequence). Trimming took off 0 bases at V and 5 bases at J, with 13 bases between the two ends. CDR3 residues: CASSQDGRGEYGYTF. The CDR3 DNA follows: TGTGCCAGCAGCCAAGATGGAAGGGGCGAGTATGGCTACACCTTC.

The chain joins TRBV20-1 to TRBJ2-1, with D tentatively TRBD2 (6 bases). The CDR3 covers 13 residues. CDR1 is DFQATT and CDR2 is SNEGSKA in the germline V gene (reference sequence). Trimming removed 3 bases from V and 7 bases from J, with 13 bases in between. For the CDR3, the DNA is TGCAGTGCTAGTCGAGCAGGGAGGAATGAGCAGTTCTTC. Its protein product is CSASRAGRNEQFF.

This clone was seen only a few times. V and J are TRBV3-1 (or the pseudogene TRBV3-2) and TRBJ2-1; 10 bases line up with TRBD2. The junction had 5 bases not matched to a gene; V was cut back by 6 bases and J by 3 bases. The germline gives CDR1 LGHDT, CDR2 YNNKEL (reference sequence). The CDR3 is 15 amino acids. The CDR3 region is CASRASGSYYNEQFF. The CDR3 DNA reads TGTGCCAGCAGGGCTAGCGGGAGTTACTACAATGAGCAGTTCTTC.

The V gene is TRBV28, the J gene TRBJ1-2, with TRBD1 matching over 10 bases. V lost 6 bases, J lost 8 bases, and 6 bases stayed unmatched. Germline V gene lookup returns CDR1 MDHEN and CDR2 SYDVKM. CDR3 length: 13 amino acids. The CDR3 DNA reads as TGTGCCAGCAGGGGACAGGGGAATCGGGGCTACACCTTC. This gives the protein CASRGQGNRGYTF.

V usage is TRBV11-2 and J usage is TRBJ2-1; TRBD1 agrees at 8 bases. The CDR3 runs 19 residues. With V trimmed by 2 bases and J by 1 base, 13 bases remained unmatched. Germline-derived CDR1 and CDR2 are SGHAT and FQNNGV. In nucleotides, the CDR3 is TGTGCCAGCAGCTTAATGCAGGGGGCGGTTTTAGGTTCCTACAATGAGCAGTTCTTC. Translated, it gives CASSLMQGAVLGSYNEQFF.

V gene TRBV11-2 combines with J gene TRBJ2-7; D remains ambiguous. Germline values: CDR1 SGHAT, CDR2 FQNNGV. The CDR3 sequence is 13 residues long. V dropped 1 base and J dropped 3 bases, with 7 bases sitting between them. The DNA for the CDR3 is TGTGCCAGCAGCTTAGTTACGGGCTACGAGCAGTACTTC. Translated: CASSLVTGYEQYF.

CDR3 nucleotide sequence: TGTGCCAGCAGCTTATGGGCTTCCGCTGAAGCTTTCTTT. Encoded protein: CASSLWASAEAFF. The chain uses TRBV13 and TRBJ1-1; D remains ambiguous. The CDR3 has 13 amino acids. V lost 2 bases, J lost 6 bases, and 10 bases lay in between. CDR1 PRHDT and CDR2 FYEKMQ come from the germline V gene (reference sequence).

This clone has just one count. The chain couples TRBV5-1 to TRBJ2-1; 8 nucleotides match TRBD2. Germline trimming cut 0 bases from V and 10 bases from J; bases unmatched to any gene: 6. The CDR3 contains 14 residues. Looked up from germline, CDR1 is SGHRS and CDR2 is YFSETQ. CDR3 sequence reads: CASSLEGLADEQFF. The CDR3 nucleotides are TGCGCCAGCAGCTTGGAAGGACTAGCCGACGAGCAGTTCTTC.

The V and J genes are TRBV7-2 and TRBJ1-2; D gene uncertain. V was cut by 0 bases and J by 8 bases, with 10 bases left in between. The germline gives CDR1 SGHTA, CDR2 FQGNSA. This CDR3 is 13 amino acids long. The CDR3 spells CASSLAPFGGYTF. In DNA, the CDR3 is TGTGCCAGCAGCTTAGCGCCATTTGGCGGCTACACCTTC. The full variable domain, with the rest looked up from reference TRBV7-2 and TRBJ1-2, is GAGVSQSPSNKVTEKGKDVELRCDPISGHTALYWYRQSLGQGLEFLIYFQGNSAPDKSGLPSDRFSAERTGGSVSTLTIQRTQQEDSAVYLCASSLAPFGGYTFGSGTRLTVV.

The chain uses TRBV6-5 and TRBJ2-7; D is undetermined. Germline V gene data show CDR1 as MNHEY and CDR2 as SVGAGI. The CDR3 sequence is 14 residues long. Trimming took 4 bases from V and 2 from J, leaving 12 bases between them. This CDR3 reads CASSSLQKTYEQYF. The CDR3 nucleotides read TGTGCCAGCAGTTCATTACAGAAAACCTACGAGCAGTACTTC.

The chain couples TRBV6-2 or TRBV6-3 to TRBJ2-3; tentative D call: TRBD1 (5 bases). The CDR3 consists of 13 residues. V was shortened by 2 bases and J by 2 bases, with 5 bases between the two germline ends. CDR1 is MNHEY, CDR2 SVGEGT, per germline. The CDR3 DNA is TGTGCCAGCAGTTACGGACACACAGATACGCAGTATTTT. It translates to CASSYGHTDTQYF.

The CDR3 loop reads CATSDLVQRAGAFF. CDR3 nucleotides: TGTGCCACCAGTGATTTGGTCCAGAGGGCTGGAGCTTTCTTT. This chain joins TRBV24-1 and TRBJ1-1; D unresolved. Trimming left V 0 bases short and J 10 bases short, with 14 bases between. In germline, CDR1 is KGHDR, CDR2 SFDVKD. The CDR3 runs 14 residues.

The V and J genes are TRBV2 and TRBJ1-1, with TRBD1 identical over 7 bases. After removal of 5 bases from V and 4 bases from J, the junction contained 7 bases not matched to a gene. CDR1 is SNHLY, CDR2 FYNNEI, per germline. This CDR3 is built from 14 residues. Here the CDR3 reads CASSKTGPATEAFF. The CDR3 nucleotides read TGTGCCAGCAGTAAGACAGGGCCGGCCACTGAAGCTTTCTTT.

The V gene is TRBV3-1 (or the pseudogene TRBV3-2), the J gene TRBJ2-3; tentative D call: TRBD1 (5 bases). Trimming removed 1 base from V and 4 bases from J, with 9 bases in between. The germline V gene has CDR1 LGHDT and CDR2 YNNKEL (reference sequence). This CDR3 spans 14 amino acids. Here the CDR3 DNA reads TGTGCCAGCAGCCAAGGGGCGACAGCAGATACGCAGTATTTT. Its translation is CASSQGATADTQYF.

CDR3 sequence (DNA): TGTGCCACCAGTGAAGGGGGCACAGATACGCAGTATTTT. Protein: CATSEGGTDTQYF. The V gene is TRBV24-1, the J gene TRBJ2-3; tentatively, D is TRBD1 (5 bases). The V and J ends lost 4 bases and 1 base respectively, with 5 bases between them. This CDR3 has 13 residues. CDR1 KGHDR and CDR2 SFDVKD come from the germline V gene.

The chain links TRBV5-6 to TRBJ2-5; D perhaps matches TRBD1 (6 bases). Trimming left V 4 bases short and J 0 bases short, with 19 bases between. The CDR3 extends over 17 amino acids. Germline V gene lookup returns CDR1 SGHDT and CDR2 YYEEEE. This CDR3 reads CASSHAGTQVYQETQYF. The CDR3 region has the DNA TGTGCCAGCAGCCACGCCGGGACACAGGTGTACCAAGAGACCCAGTACTTC.